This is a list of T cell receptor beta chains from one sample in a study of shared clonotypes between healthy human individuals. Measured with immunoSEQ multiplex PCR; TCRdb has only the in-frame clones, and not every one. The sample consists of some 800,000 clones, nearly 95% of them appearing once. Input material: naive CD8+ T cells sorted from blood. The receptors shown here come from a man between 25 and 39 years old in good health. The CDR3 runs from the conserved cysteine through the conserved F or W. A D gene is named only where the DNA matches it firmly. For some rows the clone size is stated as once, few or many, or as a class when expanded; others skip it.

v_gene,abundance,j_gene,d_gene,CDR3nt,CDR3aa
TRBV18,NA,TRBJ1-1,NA,TGTGCCACCCGGTTGGGCCTTGCCGGTGTGGGCACTGAAGCTTTCTTT,CATRLGLAGVGTEAFF
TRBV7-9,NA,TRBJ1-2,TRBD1,TGTGCCAGCAGCCCTGGGACAGAGGGGTATGGCTACACCTTC,CASSPGTEGYGYTF
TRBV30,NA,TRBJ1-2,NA,TGTGCCTGGAGTGTTTTCCGTCGCAAGGCAGAAATTAACTATGGCTACACCTTC,CAWSVFRRKAEINYGYTF
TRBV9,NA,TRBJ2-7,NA,TGTGCCAGCAGCGTAAATCCGGGCAGGAACTACGAGCAGTACTTC,CASSVNPGRNYEQYF
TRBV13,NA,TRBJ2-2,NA,TGTGCCAGCAGCCTACACGGGGAGCTGTTTTTT,CASSLHGELFF
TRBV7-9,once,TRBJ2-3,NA,TGTGCCAGCAGCTTAATGGCGGGATGGGGCACAGATACGCAGTATTTT,CASSLMAGWGTDTQYF
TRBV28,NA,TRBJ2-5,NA,TGTGCCAGCAGCCCCGAGGCGGGACTGCAAGAGACCCAGTACTTC,CASSPEAGLQETQYF
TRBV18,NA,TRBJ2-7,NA,TGTGCCAGCTCACCCCGGGGCTCCTACGAGCAGTACTTC,CASSPRGSYEQYF
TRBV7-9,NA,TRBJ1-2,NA,TGTGCCAGCAGCTTAGGTGCGGGGCATGGCTACACCTTC,CASSLGAGHGYTF
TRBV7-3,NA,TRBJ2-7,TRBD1,TGTGCCAGCAGCCCGGGACAGGGTCCCTACGAGCAGTACTTC,CASSPGQGPYEQYF
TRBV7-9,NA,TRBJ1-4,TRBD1,TGTGCCAGCAGCTCGGACAGGGGAACTAATGAAAAACTGTTTTTT,CASSSDRGTNEKLFF
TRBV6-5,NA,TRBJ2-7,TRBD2,TGTGCCAGCAGAGGACTAGCGGGAGCCTACGAGCAGTACTTC,CASRGLAGAYEQYF
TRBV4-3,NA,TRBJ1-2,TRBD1,TGCGCCAGCAGCCACGGGACAGAATATGGCTACACCTTC,CASSHGTEYGYTF
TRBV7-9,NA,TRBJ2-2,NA,TGTGCCACCCCCGCCGGGGTCACCGGGGAGCTGTTTTTT,CATPAGVTGELFF
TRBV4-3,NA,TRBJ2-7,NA,TGCGCCAGCAGCCAAGCCTTAGGCCTTTACGAGCAGTACTTC,CASSQALGLYEQYF
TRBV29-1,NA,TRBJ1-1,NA,TGCAGCGCGATGAGGGGTCCTGAAGCTTTCTTT,CSAMRGPEAFF
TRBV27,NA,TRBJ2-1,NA,TGTGCCAGTCGACAGCCCGGAGACAATGAGCAGTTCTTC,CASRQPGDNEQFF
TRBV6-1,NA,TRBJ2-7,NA,TGTGCCAGCAGTGAAGGACAGTTATTCTCCTACGAGCAGTACTTC,CASSEGQLFSYEQYF
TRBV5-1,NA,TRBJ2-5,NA,TGCGCCAGCAGCTTCGGCCGGGGGGCGGGCTGGGAAAGAGAGACCCAGTACTTC,CASSFGRGAGWERETQYF
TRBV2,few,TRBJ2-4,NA,TGTGCCAGCAGTTGGCAGCCCGGGGCGGACATTCAGTACTTC,CASSWQPGADIQYF
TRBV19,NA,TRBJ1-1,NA,TGTGCCAGTAGTATTTGGGAGAACACTGAAGCTTTCTTT,CASSIWENTEAFF
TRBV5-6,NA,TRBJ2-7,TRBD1,TGTGCCAGCAGCCTGGGGACAGGGAACTACGAGCAGTACTTC,CASSLGTGNYEQYF
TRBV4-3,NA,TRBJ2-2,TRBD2,TGCGCCAGCAGCCATGGGGCCGGAGCGGGAGCTGTCACCGGGGAGCTGTTTTTT,CASSHGAGAGAVTGELFF
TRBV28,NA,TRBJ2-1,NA,TGTGCCAGCGGACTACTGGGCAACTCCTACAATGAGCAGTTCTTC,CASGLLGNSYNEQFF
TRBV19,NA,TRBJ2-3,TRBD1,TGTGCCAGTAGTATTCGACAGGGCATAGGAACAGATACGCAGTATTTT,CASSIRQGIGTDTQYF
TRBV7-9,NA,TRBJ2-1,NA,TGTGCCAGCATAACAGGGATCTCCTCGGACAATGAGCAGTTCTTC,CASITGISSDNEQFF
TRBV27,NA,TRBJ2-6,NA,TGTGCCAGCCGCGTCTTGGGTGACTCTGGGGCCAACGTCCTGACTTTC,CASRVLGDSGANVLTF